One and the same sample provided the 13 T cell receptor delta chains below, sequenced in a study of gamma-delta T cells after stem cell transplantation. With CATT, TCRdb re-called clones from the RT-PCR reads. The table lists some 13,000 delta-chain clones, roughly 29% of them singletons. Material for sequencing was gamma-delta T cells. The receptors originated from a human donor. It is not recorded whose cells these are; they may come from a transplant donor.

The CDR3 nucleotides are TGTGCTCTTGGGGAAACCTGCCGGGGGGATAAGGCCGATAAACTCATCTTT. Translating gives CALGETCRGDKADKLIF. This chain uses TRDV1 with TRDJ1; 8 positions match TRDD3. Trimming cost V 2 bases and J 3 bases; bases outside gene matches: 11. Germline CDR1 TSWWSYY, CDR2 QGS. This CDR3 region has 17 residues.

This clone occurred a few times. This chain joins TRDV1 and TRDJ1; 10 bases fit TRDD3. Germline CDR1 and CDR2: TSWWSYY and QGS. The trim removed 0 bases at V and 0 bases at J, leaving 4 bases unmatched. CDR3 length: 17 amino acids. DNA for the CDR3: TGTGCTCTTGGGGAACTCTGGGGGGATACGTACACCGATAAACTCATCTTT. Protein sequence: CALGELWGDTYTDKLIF.

The V call is TRAV29/DV5, the J call TRDJ1; TRDD3 aligns across 8 bases. The V and J ends lost 1 base and 0 bases, in that order; junction bases with no gene match: 20. The CDR3 runs to 20 residues. Germline V gene lookup returns CDR1 NSMFDY and CDR2 ISSIKDK. The DNA of the CDR3 is TGTGCAGCAAGCCCTTTTTCCGTATGGGGGGATAAGTCGTACACCGATAAACTCATCTTT. Translation: CAASPFSVWGDKSYTDKLIF. The whole variable domain, remainder taken from reference TRAV29/DV5 and TRDJ1, is DQQVKQNSPSLSVQEGRISILNCDYTNSMFDYFLWYKKYPAEGPTFLISISSIKDKNEDGRFTVFLNKSAKHLSLHIVPSQPGDSAVYFCAASPFSVWGDKSYTDKLIFGKGTRVTVEP.

This clone was observed a handful of times. The genes are TRDV1 and TRDJ1; the match to TRDD3 covers 9 bases. The V gene end was trimmed by 4 bases and the J gene end by 1 base; junction bases not matched to a gene: 13. Germline lookup yields CDR1 TSWWSYY and CDR2 QGS. The CDR3 loop spans 18 amino acids. The CDR3 region is CALGVFFPGGYTTDKLIF. CDR3 DNA sequence: TGTGCTCTTGGGGTCTTCTTCCCCGGGGGATACACCACCGATAAACTCATCTTT.

This clone was observed a few times. The chain uses TRDV1 and TRDJ1; 7 nucleotides line up with TRDD3. V trimming: 4 bases; J trimming: 0 bases; junction bases outside the gene matches: 23. The CDR3 totals 21 residues. Germline CDR1 TSWWSYY, CDR2 QGS. CDR3 sequence: CALGVTRGISWGPAYTDKLIF. The DNA of the CDR3 is TGTGCTCTTGGGGTTACGCGGGGGATCAGCTGGGGGCCCGCGTACACCGATAAACTCATCTTT.

This clone has just a few counts. The gene calls are TRDV3 and TRDJ2; 12 bases fit TRDD3. Per the germline V gene, CDR1 is TVYSNPD and CDR2 is GDNSRS (reference sequence). V lost 2 bases to trimming and J lost 5 bases; unmatched junction nucleotides: 21. The CDR3 has 20 residues. The DNA of the CDR3 is TGTGCCTTTCCCCCTACTTACTGGGGGATACCCATGGGTGGTACAGCACAACTCTTCTTT. Protein sequence: CAFPPTYWGIPMGGTAQLFF.

This clone has only a few counts. This sequence joins TRAV29/DV5 and TRDJ2; TRDD3 might be the D (7 bases). Per germline, CDR1 NSMFDY and CDR2 ISSIKDK. The CDR3 loop spans 17 amino acids. Trimming removed 1 base from V and 3 bases from J, with 19 bases in between. CDR3 DNA: TGTGCAGCAAGCCGCCCCTTCCATGGGGGACTGACAGCACAACTCTTCTTT. This sequence encodes CAASRPFHGGLTAQLFF. Full variable domain (missing parts from reference TRAV29/DV5 and TRDJ2): DQQVKQNSPSLSVQEGRISILNCDYTNSMFDYFLWYKKYPAEGPTFLISISSIKDKNEDGRFTVFLNKSAKHLSLHIVPSQPGDSAVYFCAASRPFHGGLTAQLFFGKGTQLIVEP.

Concerning this clone: This same CDR3 is encoded by further DNA sequences in the sample. This chain connects TRDV2 to TRDJ3; 7 bases map to TRDD3. The CDR3 has 18 amino acids. Germline-derived CDR1 and CDR2 are GEAIGNYY and EKD. Losses at the gene ends were 0 bases for V and 0 bases for J; bases not matched to a gene: 4. The CDR3 protein is CACDTGGSSSWDTRQMFF. CDR3 coding DNA: TGTGCCTGTGACACCGGGGGATCAAGCTCCTGGGACACCCGACAGATGTTTTTC.

The chain joins TRDV1 to TRDJ1; 11 positions agree with TRDD3. V lost 5 bases and J lost 1; bases outside the gene matches: 24. This CDR3 has 22 amino acids. Looked up from germline, CDR1 is TSWWSYY and CDR2 is QGS. CDR3 DNA sequence: TGTGCTCTTGGGAACATTCCTATTCTAGCGTACTGGGGGATAGAGGCCACCGATAAACTCATCTTT. Amino acids: CALGNIPILAYWGIEATDKLIF.

Note on this clone: The same CDR3 is also encoded by other DNA sequences in this sample. J is TRDJ3 and V is TRDV3; 11 nucleotides line up with TRDD3. Germline assignment: CDR1 TVYSNPD and CDR2 GDNSRS (reference sequence). This CDR3 has 19 residues. V lost 3 bases to trimming and J lost 0 bases; unmatched junction nucleotides: 10. CDR3 bases: TGTGCCTTCACATGGGGGATACGCCCCACCTCCTGGGACACCCGACAGATGTTTTTC. It codes for CAFTWGIRPTSWDTRQMFF.

As concerns this clone: At one of its ends the junction is not consistent with the germline gene, which may arise from a read error. DNA for the CDR3: TGTGCCTGTGACTCGTCTACTGGGGGATCAGTCTCCTGTGACACCCGACAGATGTTTTTC. This translates into CACDSSTGGSVSCDTRQMFF. The V and J genes are TRDV2 and TRDJ3, with 10 bases fitting TRDD3. The CDR3 length is 20 residues. CDR1 is GEAIGNYY, CDR2 EKD, per germline.

The CDR3 protein is CALGELDTGLGGPSRTDKLIF. The CDR3 DNA reads as TGTGCTCTTGGGGAACTTGATACCGGACTGGGGGGCCCCTCGAGGACCGATAAACTCATCTTT. V is TRDV1 and J is TRDJ1, with 8 bases matching TRDD3. The length of the CDR3 is 21 residues. With 0 bases clipped from V and 2 bases from J, the junction kept 20 bases outside the gene matches. Germline V gene data show CDR1 as TSWWSYY and CDR2 as QGS.

The J gene is TRDJ3, the V gene TRDV2; 11 bases are shared with TRDD3. Per the germline V gene, CDR1 is GEAIGNYY and CDR2 is EKD. Trimming at V came to 1 base and at J to 2 bases, leaving 6 bases not matched to a gene. This CDR3 is 19 amino acids long. The CDR3 loop reads CACDTVLGDRPWDTRQMFF. The CDR3, as DNA: TGTGCCTGTGACACGGTACTGGGGGATAGGCCCTGGGACACCCGACAGATGTTTTTC.